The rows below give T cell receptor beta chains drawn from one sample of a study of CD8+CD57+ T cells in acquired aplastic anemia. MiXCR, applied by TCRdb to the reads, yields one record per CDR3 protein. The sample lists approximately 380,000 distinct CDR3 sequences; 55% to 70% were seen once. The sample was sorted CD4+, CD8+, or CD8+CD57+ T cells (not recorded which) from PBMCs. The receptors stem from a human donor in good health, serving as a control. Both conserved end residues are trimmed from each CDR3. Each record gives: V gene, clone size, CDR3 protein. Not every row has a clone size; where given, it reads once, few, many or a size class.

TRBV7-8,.,ASTVSGGATDTQY
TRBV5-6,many,ASSSASGRAF
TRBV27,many,ALSEVSGREDTQY
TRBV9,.,ASSVVGGATQYSQY
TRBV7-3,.,ASRELQRETGYT
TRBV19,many,ASSISDRGQETQY
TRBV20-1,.,SARGLRANVLT
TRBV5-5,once,ASSLGQLTEAF
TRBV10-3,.,AINTGGTSKSDTQY
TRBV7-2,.,ASTSLSYTVGTEVF
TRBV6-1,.,ASTTGTGDLNTEAF
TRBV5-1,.,ASSYGQSYGPQH
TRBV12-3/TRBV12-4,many,ASSYDRTNTEAF
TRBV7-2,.,ASSFGRHTQY
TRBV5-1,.,ASSRVGGAHDTQY
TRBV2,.,ASRLAPWGNSPLH
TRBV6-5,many,ASSSGLLLGYT
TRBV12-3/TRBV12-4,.,ASSQSTSEGGTQY
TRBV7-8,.,ASSQKKPRQRNTIY
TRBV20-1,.,SAKGQGGSYNEQF
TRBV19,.,ATQWDTKLNTEAF
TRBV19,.,ASGTVGTEAF
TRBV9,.,ASSPPPTGFTEAF
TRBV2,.,ASSGNKDNSPHT
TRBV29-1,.,SARGGTDETQY
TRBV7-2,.,ASSGGTGASFGQY
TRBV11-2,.,ASSLRGTSGGVDTQY
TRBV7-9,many,ASSGAGETQY
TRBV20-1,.,SASVIAGGRGYT
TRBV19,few,ASSLSGGAREQY
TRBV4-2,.,ASSQHRDGTVPTSTEAF
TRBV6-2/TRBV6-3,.,ASSYSLMGEGRVHTEAF
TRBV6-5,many,ASSRQSHSGNTIY
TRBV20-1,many,SASPSLNTEAF
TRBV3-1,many,ASSQTGRSDTQY
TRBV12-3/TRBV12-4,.,ASSPPTGVGYT
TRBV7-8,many,ASSLGTSGGQSSYEQY
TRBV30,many,AWSWRGADTQY
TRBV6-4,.,ASSDSTASTDTQY
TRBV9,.,ASSPDPRGNSPLH
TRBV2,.,ASVAQGTGQPQY
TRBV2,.,ASNSDGPNSPLH
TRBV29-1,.,SVDGRYEAF
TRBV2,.,ASSFRQGGQETQH
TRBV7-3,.,ASSHQGENTEAFY
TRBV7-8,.,ASSTLRETIS
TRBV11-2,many,ASSLEGFGAGELF
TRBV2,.,ASGEGRRFSPLH
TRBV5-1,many,ASSLSSPEPNSPLH
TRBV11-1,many,ASSLLRFHRGGNEQF
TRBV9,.,ASSPHESQTYEQY
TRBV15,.,ATSSEINTDKQY
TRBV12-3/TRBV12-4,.,ASSLVIVNIQY
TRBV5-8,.,ASTSVWTRANYGYT
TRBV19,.,ASSRAKGARGYGYT
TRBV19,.,ASSNSGGANVLT
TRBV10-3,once,AISWDQDTEAF
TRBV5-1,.,ASSWDSESHEKLF
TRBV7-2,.,ASSLGWRSSCYT